Shown below are 24 T cell receptor beta chains from a single sample sequenced in a study of blood T cell repertoires in COVID-19 (dated by TCRdb to the early 2020s). The library was generated by the immunoSEQ multiplex PCR assay. This immuneACCESS table, as held by TCRdb, lists in-frame sequences with V and J called but not all clones. Of the missing ones, under half trace to an unresolved V gene in checked studies; the others have no known cause. This sample has around 300,000 clones in its table, and about nine tenths of those were observed once. The leading ten clones occupy less than 2% of the sample. Sequences were obtained from PBMCs or T cells enriched from blood (not recorded which). These receptors all stem from a woman in her forties who had recovered from COVID-19.

The chain has TRBV4-2 and TRBJ1-1, with TRBD1 as a possible D gene (5 bases). V was clipped by 0 bases and J by 0 bases, with 8 bases between them. Germline V gene data show CDR1 as LGHNA and CDR2 as YNFKEQ. This CDR3 is 15 amino acids long. CDR3 coding DNA: TGTGCCAGCAGCCAAGATGACAGAATGAACACTGAAGCTTTCTTT. It yields the protein CASSQDDRMNTEAFF.

The chain recombines TRBV4-1 with TRBJ1-2, with 7 bases matching TRBD1. The trim removed 1 base at V and 5 bases at J, leaving 7 bases unmatched. Germline V gene sequence: CDR1 MGHRA, CDR2 YSYEKL. This CDR3 region has 15 residues. DNA of the CDR3: TGCGCCAGCAGCCAAGGGACCGGGACAGATTATGGCTACACCTTC. This gives the protein CASSQGTGTDYGYTF.

This clone has only a few counts. The chain links TRBV9 to TRBJ2-2, with 7 bases lining up with TRBD1. V dropped 4 bases and J dropped 4; count of bases not matched to a gene: 19. Germline V gives CDR1 SGDLS, CDR2 YYNGEE. The CDR3 has 19 amino acids. CDR3 nucleotides: TGTGCCAGCAGCTTACGACCGGGACAGCCCTCCACGAGCACCGGGGAGCTGTTTTTT. This translates into CASSLRPGQPSTSTGELFF.

The V and J genes are TRBV2 and TRBJ1-6, with 9 bases lining up with TRBD1. Germline assignment: CDR1 SNHLY and CDR2 FYNNEI. The CDR3 covers 15 residues. Trimming at V came to 3 bases and at J to 13 bases, leaving 10 bases not matched to a gene. The CDR3 DNA follows: TGTGCCAGCAGTGAGAACCCCGGGACAGGGTTCCCCCTCCACTTT. It yields the protein CASSENPGTGFPLHF.

The chain recombines TRBV20-1 with TRBJ1-5, with 10 bases matching TRBD1. CDR1 and CDR2 from the germline V gene are DFQATT and SNEGSKA (reference sequence). J lost 6 bases, V lost 3 bases, and 8 bases had no gene match. This CDR3 has 15 residues. CDR3 bases: TGCAGTGCTAGTTCAGCGACAGGGGGCAGTCAGCCCCAGCATTTT. Translation: CSASSATGGSQPQHF.

This sequence joins TRBV27 and TRBJ2-1, with 9 bases aligning to TRBD2. With 6 bases clipped from V and 5 bases from J, the junction kept 11 bases outside the gene matches. Looked up from germline, CDR1 is MNHEY and CDR2 is SMNVEV (reference sequence). The CDR3 runs to 16 residues. For the CDR3, the DNA is TGTGCCAGCAGCCGCTTCCCGCGGGAGGGCAACAATGAGCAGTTCTTC. Residues: CASSRFPREGNNEQFF.

V usage is TRBV5-1 and J usage is TRBJ2-7, with 8 positions matching TRBD1. Germline V gene data show CDR1 as SGHRS and CDR2 as YFSETQ. The CDR3 has 20 residues. Unmatched junction bases numbered 21, after V lost 2 bases and J lost 2 bases. DNA of the CDR3: TGCGCCAGCAGCTTTTCACCAAGTCGACCCCGACAGGGGATAACCTACGAGCAGTACTTC. This translates into CASSFSPSRPRQGITYEQYF. Together with reference TRBV5-1 and TRBJ2-7, the CDR3 gives the full variable domain: KAGVTQTPRYLIKTRGQQVTLSCSPISGHRSVSWYQQTPGQGLQFLFEYFSETQRNKGNFPGRFSGRQFSNSRSEMNVSTLELGDSALYLCASSFSPSRPRQGITYEQYFGPGTRLTVT.

The chain couples TRBV5-1 to TRBJ1-4; TRBD1 matches at 8 bases. Germline assignment: CDR1 SGHRS and CDR2 YFSETQ. The CDR3 loop spans 15 amino acids. With 4 bases clipped from V and 6 bases from J, the junction kept 8 bases outside the gene matches. In DNA, the CDR3 is TGCGCCAGCAGCCCTTCCGGACAGGGTTATGAAAAACTGTTTTTT. Translation gives CASSPSGQGYEKLFF.

The chain recombines TRBV14 with TRBJ2-5; D remains ambiguous. V was pared by 3 bases and J by 5 bases, with 10 bases between. The CDR3 contains 13 residues. In germline, CDR1 is SGHDN, CDR2 FVKESK. This chain's CDR3 is CASSHLSPETQYF. CDR3 nucleotide sequence: TGTGCCAGCAGCCACTTAAGCCCGGAGACCCAGTACTTC.

This chain links TRBV21-1 with TRBJ1-2; TRBD1 is the table's D call and was not checked against the DNA. TRBV21-1 is shown as a pseudogene. This CDR3 contains 16 residues. The CDR3 nucleotides read TGTGCCAGCAGCAAGACAGGGACAGCGATTAACTATGGCTACACCTTC. Translating gives CASSKTGTAINYGYTF.

This chain uses TRBV9 with TRBJ2-2; 11 bases line up with TRBD2. Trimming cost V 3 bases and J 2 bases; bases outside gene matches: 9. Germline V lookup: CDR1 SGDLS, CDR2 YYNGEE. This CDR3 comprises 18 residues. In nucleotides, the CDR3 is TGTGCCAGCAGCGAGGATGCTAGCGGGGGGCTTAACACCGGGGAGCTGTTTTTT. Its translation: CASSEDASGGLNTGELFF.

About this clone: At one end, the junction sequence differs from germline, possibly due to a read error. The rearrangement joins TRBV7-7 to TRBJ2-5, with 8 bases lining up with TRBD2. The CDR3 has 14 amino acids. In germline, CDR1 is SSHAT, CDR2 FNYEAQ (reference sequence). CDR3 nucleotide sequence: TGTGCTAGCAGCACCGGGGGGGGGAGTGAGACCCAGTACTTC. Its translation: CASSTGGGSETQYF.

The chain recombines TRBV29-1 with TRBJ1-1; D not certain. Trimming took off 0 bases at V and 1 base at J, with 6 bases between the two ends. Germline V gene data show CDR1 as SQVTM and CDR2 as ANQGSEA. The CDR3 spans 13 residues. In DNA, the CDR3 is TGCAGCGTTGAAGAACGAGGGAACACTGAAGCTTTCTTT. It encodes CSVEERGNTEAFF.

V gene TRBV5-4 combines with J gene TRBJ1-2, with 8 nucleotides matching TRBD1. The CDR3 length is 16 residues. CDR1 SGHNT and CDR2 YYREEE come from the germline V gene (reference sequence). With V trimmed by 1 base and J by 4 bases, 9 bases remained unmatched. The CDR3 DNA reads TGTGCCAGCAGCTTGAAGGACAGGGAATTCGGCTATGGCTACACCTTC. Its protein is CASSLKDREFGYGYTF. The entire variable domain, with the rest obtained from reference TRBV5-4 and TRBJ1-2, is as follows: ETGVTQSPTHLIKTRGQQVTLRCSSQSGHNTVSWYQQALGQGPQFIFQYYREEENGRGNFPPRFSGLQFPNYSSELNVNALELDDSALYLCASSLKDREFGYGYTFGSGTRLTVV.

The V call is TRBV7-2, the J call TRBJ2-5; tentative D call: TRBD2 (6 bases). The CDR3 covers 16 residues. Germline CDR1 SGHTA, CDR2 FQGNSA. V lost 5 bases, J lost 1 base, and 17 bases lay in between. CDR3 region: CASSPRISGLQETQYF. The CDR3 nucleotides are TGTGCCAGCAGCCCACGTATTAGCGGCCTCCAAGAGACCCAGTACTTC. The full variable domain, in which reference TRBV7-2 and TRBJ2-5 provide the parts outside the CDR3, is GAGVSQSPSNKVTEKGKDVELRCDPISGHTALYWYRQSLGQGLEFLIYFQGNSAPDKSGLPSDRFSAERTGGSVSTLTIQRTQQEDSAVYLCASSPRISGLQETQYFGPGTRLLVL.

The genes are TRBV2 and TRBJ1-2; D ambiguous. In germline, CDR1 is SNHLY, CDR2 FYNNEI. V was trimmed by 3 bases and J by 7 bases, leaving 9 bases between them. The CDR3 is 12 amino acids. CDR3: CASSDDLSGYTF. The CDR3 DNA reads as TGTGCCAGCAGTGATGACTTAAGTGGCTACACCTTC.

The rearrangement links TRBV27 to TRBJ1-6; no definite D call. Trimming left V 1 base short and J 4 bases short, with 5 bases between. This CDR3 is built from 14 residues. Germline-derived CDR1 and CDR2 are MNHEY and SMNVEV (reference sequence). CDR3 DNA sequence: TGTGCCAGCAGTTTATTCGGGTATAATTCACCCCTCCACTTT. It encodes CASSLFGYNSPLHF.

This chain joins TRBV7-6 and TRBJ1-1; the D gene is possibly TRBD1 (5 bases). The V gene lost 4 bases and the J gene lost 3 bases, with 15 bases spanning the gap. Looked up from germline, CDR1 is SGHVS and CDR2 is FNYEAQ. CDR3 size: 15 residues. CDR3 residues: CASSSFRVADTEAFF. The DNA of the CDR3 is TGTGCCAGCAGCTCTTTCAGGGTGGCGGACACTGAAGCTTTCTTT.

The chain combines TRBV6-5 with TRBJ1-3; no reliable D call. V was trimmed by 3 bases and J by 4 bases, leaving 7 bases between them. The length of the CDR3 is 13 residues. Germline CDR1 and CDR2: MNHEY and SVGAGI. The CDR3 DNA sequence: TGTGCCAGCAGTTATTCAATCGGAAACACCATATATTTT. Protein product: CASSYSIGNTIYF.

The rearrangement links TRBV7-2 to TRBJ2-7, with TRBD2 matching over 12 bases. CDR1 SGHTA and CDR2 FQGNSA come from the germline V gene. Trimming removed 1 base from V and 7 bases from J; junction bases left unmatched: 8. The CDR3 spans 16 residues. CDR3 sequence reads: CASSLDGTSGSREQYF. DNA of the CDR3: TGTGCCAGCAGCTTAGACGGGACTAGCGGGTCCCGTGAGCAGTACTTC.

The rearrangement links TRBV2 to TRBJ2-5, with 11 bases matching TRBD2. The CDR3 consists of 15 residues. J was trimmed by 5 bases and V by 5 bases; bases with no gene match: 7. Germline CDR1 SNHLY, CDR2 FYNNEI. CDR3 sequence: CASSISGGAGETQYF. Written as DNA, the CDR3 is TGTGCCAGCAGTATTAGCGGGGGGGCCGGGGAGACCCAGTACTTC.

The rearrangement links TRBV24-1 to TRBJ2-1; TRBD1 aligns across 8 bases. The length of the CDR3 is 16 residues. The germline V gene encodes CDR1 KGHDR and CDR2 SFDVKD. V lost 4 bases and J lost 0; bases outside the gene matches: 4. CDR3 DNA sequence: TGTGCCACCAGTGACCGTACAGGGGGCTCCTACAATGAGCAGTTCTTC. It specifies CATSDRTGGSYNEQFF.

The J gene is TRBJ1-2, the V gene TRBV29-1, with D possibly being TRBD1 (5 bases). Per the germline V gene, CDR1 is SQVTM and CDR2 is ANQGSEA. The CDR3 contains 14 residues. Trimming removed 4 bases at V and 4 bases at J, with 16 bases between. The CDR3 DNA is TGCAGCGTTGCGGCGGACACGAATAGCTATGGCTACACCTTC. Residues: CSVAADTNSYGYTF.

V usage is TRBV11-1 and J usage is TRBJ2-5; D gene unclear. V was shortened by 4 bases and J by 5 bases, with 11 bases between the two germline ends. The CDR3 has 13 amino acids. Germline CDR1 reads SGHAT; CDR2 reads FQDESV (reference sequence). This CDR3 is CASSSVERETQYF. CDR3 in DNA: TGTGCCAGCAGCTCCGTCGAACGGGAGACCCAGTACTTC.